Each of the 26 T cell receptor beta chains below was sequenced from the same sample in a study of cytomegalovirus exposure and HLA in healthy donors. The PCR employed 60 Vbeta primers together with 13 Jbeta primers. TCRdb's copy holds only in-frame clones and misses some; the assay was immunoSEQ multiplex PCR. The sample lists over 70,000 clones, 80% seen once, with approximately 29% in the top ten. Sequencing used PBMCs. The receptors originated from a man between 45 and 60 years old in good health and CMV-seropositive.

As concerns this clone: One end of the junction is discordant with germline, which a read error may explain. V gene TRBV4-1 combines with J gene TRBJ2-6; TRBD1 aligns across 10 bases. This CDR3 has 19 residues. Germline V gives CDR1 MGHRA, CDR2 YSYEKL. The chain's CDR3 is CASSPRSGTGASGANGLTF. CDR3 coding DNA: TGCGCCAGCAGCCCTCGATCCGGGACAGGGGCCTCTGGGGCCAACGGCCTGACTTTC.

The J gene is TRBJ1-1, the V gene TRBV10-3; 10 bases line up with TRBD1. Per germline, CDR1 ENHRY and CDR2 SYGVKD. CDR3 size: 19 residues. Trimming removed 0 bases from V and 1 base from J; junction bases left unmatched: 11. The CDR3 is CAISESNPGQGNSNTEAFF. CDR3 sequence (DNA): TGTGCCATCAGTGAGTCGAATCCGGGACAGGGGAATTCGAACACTGAAGCTTTCTTT.

This chain connects TRBV19 to TRBJ2-2; 8 bases agree with TRBD1. There are 14 residues in the CDR3. CDR1 is LNHDA and CDR2 is SQIVND in the germline V gene (reference sequence). J lost 6 bases, V lost 6 bases, and 6 bases had no gene match. The CDR3 DNA sequence: TGTGCCAGTAGCCTTCGGACAGGGTCCGGGGAGCTGTTTTTT. As protein: CASSLRTGSGELFF. The variable domain in full, with the rest retrieved from reference TRBV19 and TRBJ2-2, is DGGITQSPKYLFRKEGQNVTLSCEQNLNHDAMYWYRQDPGQGLRLIYYSQIVNDFQKGDIAEGYSVSREKKESFPLTVTSAQKNPTAFYLCASSLRTGSGELFFGEGSRLTVL.

The chain joins TRBV11-3 to TRBJ2-1; no firm D call. Germline V gene sequence: CDR1 SGHNT, CDR2 YENEEA. The CDR3 has 14 amino acids. V gave up 3 bases and J gave up 8 bases, with 14 bases separating them. The CDR3 sequence is CASSFNSRGDEQFF. For the CDR3, the DNA is TGTGCCAGCAGCTTCAATTCTAGAGGCGATGAGCAGTTCTTC.

This rearrangement joins TRBV5-1 to TRBJ2-7; TRBD2 might be the D (6 bases). Trimming left V 6 bases short and J 3 bases short, with 10 bases between. Germline loops: CDR1 SGHRS, CDR2 YFSETQ. CDR3 length: 12 residues. The CDR3 DNA reads as TGCGCCAGCACCGGGAGACGCTACGAGCAGTACTTC. This encodes CASTGRRYEQYF.

The chain employs TRBV7-9 and TRBJ1-2, with TRBD1 as a possible D gene (5 bases). This CDR3 contains 15 residues. V lost 1 base to trimming and J lost 2 bases, with 11 bases between them. Germline assignment: CDR1 SEHNR and CDR2 FQNEAQ (reference sequence). This CDR3 is CASSLVGVGNYGYTF. The DNA of the CDR3 is TGTGCCAGCAGCTTAGTAGGGGTGGGGAACTATGGCTACACCTTC.

The chain is built from TRBV6-1 and TRBJ2-3; 9 bases are a match to TRBD1. V lost 5 bases and J lost 6; bases outside the gene matches: 9. The CDR3 sequence is 15 residues long. Germline V CDR1 and CDR2: MNHNS, SASEGT. DNA for the CDR3: TGTGCCAGCAGTCCCGCCGGACAGGGGTGGGATACGCAGTATTTT. Its protein is CASSPAGQGWDTQYF.

The chain uses TRBV5-1 and TRBJ2-2; 8 nucleotides align to TRBD1. The CDR3 runs to 15 residues. V was pared by 4 bases and J by 2 bases, with 4 bases of the junction left unmatched. The germline CDR1 and CDR2 sequences are SGHRS and YFSETQ. In DNA, the CDR3 is TGCGCCAGCAGCGGCGGACAGGGTAACACCGGGGAGCTGTTTTTT. This sequence encodes CASSGGQGNTGELFF.

This clone was seen only once. The chain carries TRBV27 and TRBJ2-5, with a tentative D call TRBD2 (5 bases). Per the germline V gene, CDR1 is MNHEY and CDR2 is SMNVEV (reference sequence). This CDR3 is built from 16 residues. Trimming removed 5 bases from V and 5 bases from J, with 21 bases in between. The CDR3 loop reads CASSTGPRRLRETQYF. CDR3 DNA: TGTGCCAGCAGTACCGGGCCCAGGAGGTTACGGGAGACCCAGTACTTC.

This chain uses TRBV7-2 with TRBJ1-5, with 9 bases lining up with TRBD1. CDR3 length equals 17 residues. The V gene's germline CDR1 is SGHTA and CDR2 FQGNSA. Unmatched junction bases numbered 6, after V lost 1 base and J lost 2 bases. The CDR3 protein is CASSLGDRAEGNQPQHF. CDR3 in DNA: TGTGCCAGCAGCTTAGGGGACAGGGCGGAGGGCAATCAGCCCCAGCATTTT.

The CDR3 region has the DNA TGTGCCAGTAGTATTACTAGGACAGGGGACTATGGCTACACCTTC. This gives the protein CASSITRTGDYGYTF. The chain uses TRBV19 and TRBJ1-2; the match to TRBD1 covers 9 bases. Per germline, CDR1 LNHDA and CDR2 SQIVND (reference sequence). J lost 3 bases, V lost 3 bases, and 5 bases had no gene match. The CDR3 loop spans 15 amino acids.

This clone was detected only a few times. The rearrangement uses TRBV19 and TRBJ1-5; no firm D call. V lost 11 bases, J lost 3 bases, and 17 bases lay in between. From germline, CDR1 is LNHDA and CDR2 SQIVND (reference sequence). This CDR3 contains 14 residues. In DNA form, the CDR3 reads TGTGCCGGATCGAGGCCCGGTTCCAATCAGCCCCAGCATTTT. It translates to CAGSRPGSNQPQHF.

The CDR3, as DNA: TGTGCCAGTAATCCGACTAGCGTGAGCACAGATACGCAGTATTTT. It encodes CASNPTSVSTDTQYF. The chain employs TRBV19 and TRBJ2-3; 8 nucleotides line up with TRBD2. Germline V CDR1 and CDR2: LNHDA, SQIVND (reference sequence). The CDR3 extends over 15 amino acids. J was trimmed by 0 bases and V by 7 bases; bases with no gene match: 6.

This clone was detected only once. This sequence joins TRBV7-9 and TRBJ2-3, with 8 positions matching TRBD2. V dropped 5 bases and J dropped 3; count of bases not matched to a gene: 10. CDR1 and CDR2 from the germline V gene are SEHNR and FQNEAQ (reference sequence). The CDR3 has 16 residues. CDR3 region: CASSQPVGRGTDTQYF. For the CDR3, the DNA is TGTGCCAGCAGCCAACCTGTCGGGAGGGGGACAGATACGCAGTATTTT. Full variable domain (missing parts from reference TRBV7-9 and TRBJ2-3): DTGVSQNPRHKITKRGQNVTFRCDPISEHNRLYWYRQTLGQGPEFLTYFQNEAQLEKSRLLSDRFSAERPKGSFSTLEIQRTEQGDSAMYLCASSQPVGRGTDTQYFGPGTRLTVL.

The V gene is TRBV29-1, the J gene TRBJ2-2; weak D call: TRBD1 (6 bases). The CDR3 sequence is 14 residues long. Germline CDR1 SQVTM, CDR2 ANQGSEA. V was trimmed by 7 bases and J by 5 bases, leaving 17 bases between them. The CDR3 region has the DNA TGCAGCGCTAGAACAGGGTATTATACCGGGGAGCTGTTTTTT. Amino acid sequence: CSARTGYYTGELFF.

The chain links TRBV7-9 to TRBJ2-7; D is undetermined. V dropped 4 bases and J dropped 5 bases, with 6 bases sitting between them. Germline CDR1 SEHNR, CDR2 FQNEAQ (reference sequence). There are 11 residues in the CDR3. The CDR3 reads CASSYNDEQYF. DNA of the CDR3: TGTGCCAGCAGCTACAATGACGAGCAGTACTTC.

This chain links TRBV2 with TRBJ1-2; D possibly corresponds to TRBD1 (6 bases). The length of the CDR3 is 14 residues. Germline CDR1 and CDR2: SNHLY and FYNNEI. V shed 5 bases and J shed 9 bases, with 19 bases lying between them. DNA for the CDR3: TGTGCCAGCAGTACAGGGACATTCCCTGCGAGCTACACCTTC. As protein: CASSTGTFPASYTF. The full variable domain, its missing parts supplied by reference TRBV2 and TRBJ1-2, is EPEVTQTPSHQVTQMGQEVILRCVPISNHLYFYWYRQILGQKVEFLVSFYNNEISEKSEIFDDQFSVERPDGSNFTLKIRSTKLEDSAMYFCASSTGTFPASYTFGSGTRLTVV.

In its sample, this clone was seen once. The rearrangement links TRBV15 to TRBJ1-5, with D unresolved. The ends were cut back, 0 bases at V and 6 bases at J, with 6 bases in the middle. Germline loops: CDR1 LNHNV, CDR2 YYDKDF (reference sequence). The CDR3 is made up of 13 amino acids. CDR3 nucleotides: TGTGCCACCAGCAGAGATCTAGCTCAGCCCCAGCATTTT. Protein sequence: CATSRDLAQPQHF.

The V call is TRBV27, the J call TRBJ2-7; 7 bases agree with TRBD2. The trim removed 8 bases at V and 0 bases at J, leaving 7 bases unmatched. CDR3 length: 14 residues. CDR1 is MNHEY and CDR2 is SMNVEV in the germline V gene (reference sequence). CDR3 loop: CASAPGRDSYEQYF. The DNA of the CDR3 is TGTGCCAGCGCACCGGGGAGGGACTCCTACGAGCAGTACTTC.

V and J are TRBV7-2 and TRBJ2-1, with a tentative D call TRBD2 (6 bases). This CDR3 contains 16 residues. Germline assignment: CDR1 SGHTA and CDR2 FQGNSA. V was pared by 6 bases and J by 8 bases, with 23 bases between. CDR3 nucleotides: TGTGCCAGCAGATCGGACTACCTATATTACATTGATGAGCAGTTCTTC. It is translated as CASRSDYLYYIDEQFF.

The rearrangement joins TRBV5-1 to TRBJ2-1; a possible D gene is TRBD2 (5 bases). The CDR3 length is 15 residues. Trimming left V 3 bases short and J 0 bases short, with 10 bases between. CDR1 and CDR2 (germline): SGHRS, YFSETQ. CDR3 coding DNA: TGCGCCAGCAGCTGGACTTCGAGCTCCTACAATGAGCAGTTCTTC. Translation: CASSWTSSSYNEQFF.

The chain employs TRBV30 and TRBJ1-2; a weak D match, TRBD1 (5 bases). From germline, CDR1 is GTSNPN and CDR2 SVGIG (reference sequence). Trimming left V 1 base short and J 7 bases short, with 13 bases between. There are 13 residues in the CDR3. The CDR3 region has the DNA TGTGCCTGGAGTGCGACTTCGGGGGGTGGCTACACCTTC. It is translated as CAWSATSGGGYTF. Full variable domain (outside the CDR3, taken from reference TRBV30 and TRBJ1-2): SQTIHQWPATLVQPVGSPLSLECTVEGTSNPNLYWYRQAAGRGLQLLFYSVGIGQISSEVPQNLSASRPQDRQFILSSKKLLLSDSGFYLCAWSATSGGGYTFGSGTRLTVV.

Here the CDR3 DNA reads TGTGCCAGCAGCTTGGTAGAACAGCACTATGGCTACACCTTC. It encodes CASSLVEQHYGYTF. V is TRBV5-4 and J is TRBJ1-2; D ambiguous. Germline V lookup: CDR1 SGHNT, CDR2 YYREEE (reference sequence). This CDR3 spans 14 amino acids. V was pared by 0 bases and J by 3 bases, with 9 bases between.

J is TRBJ1-2 and V is TRBV18, with D possibly TRBD1 on 5 matching bases. Trimming removed 3 bases from V and 4 bases from J, with 15 bases in between. The CDR3 runs to 15 residues. From germline, CDR1 is KGHSH and CDR2 LQKENI. CDR3 region: CASSPQGTGRYGYTF. DNA of the CDR3: TGTGCCAGCTCACCGCAGGGAACCGGCCGCTATGGCTACACCTTC.

The chain combines TRBV6-5 with TRBJ2-3, with D possibly being TRBD2 (7 bases). Per the germline V gene, CDR1 is MNHEY and CDR2 is SVGAGI. This CDR3 comprises 15 residues. V lost 6 bases, J lost 5 bases, and 18 bases lay in between. The CDR3 is CASRRDTGRQDTQYF. CDR3 nucleotide sequence: TGTGCCAGCAGACGGGACACCGGGAGGCAAGATACGCAGTATTTT.

This clone has only one observation. This chain joins TRBV19 and TRBJ1-2; no reliable D call. Germline CDR1 LNHDA, CDR2 SQIVND (reference sequence). This CDR3 is built from 11 residues. The V and J ends lost 9 bases and 2 bases respectively, with 7 bases between them. The CDR3 DNA is TGTGCCAGCGGTCGGAACTATGGCTACACCTTC. This encodes CASGRNYGYTF. The whole variable domain, remainder taken from reference TRBV19 and TRBJ1-2, is DGGITQSPKYLFRKEGQNVTLSCEQNLNHDAMYWYRQDPGQGLRLIYYSQIVNDFQKGDIAEGYSVSREKKESFPLTVTSAQKNPTAFYLCASGRNYGYTFGSGTRLTVV.